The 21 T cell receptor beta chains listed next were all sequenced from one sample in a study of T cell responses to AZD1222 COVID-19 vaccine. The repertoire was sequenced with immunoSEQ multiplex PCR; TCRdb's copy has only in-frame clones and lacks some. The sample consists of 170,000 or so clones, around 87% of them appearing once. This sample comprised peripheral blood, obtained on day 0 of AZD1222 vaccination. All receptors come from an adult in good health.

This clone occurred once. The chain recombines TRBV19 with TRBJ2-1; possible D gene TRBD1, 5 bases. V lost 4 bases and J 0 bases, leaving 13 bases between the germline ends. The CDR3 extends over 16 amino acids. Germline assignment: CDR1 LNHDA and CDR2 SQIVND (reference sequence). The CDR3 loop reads CASSKVYRSSYNEQFF. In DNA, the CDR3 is TGTGCCAGTAGTAAGGTGTACAGGAGCTCCTACAATGAGCAGTTCTTC.

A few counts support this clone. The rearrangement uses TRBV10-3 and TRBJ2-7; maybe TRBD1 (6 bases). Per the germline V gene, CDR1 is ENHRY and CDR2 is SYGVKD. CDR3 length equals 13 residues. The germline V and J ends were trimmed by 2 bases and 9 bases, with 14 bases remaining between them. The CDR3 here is CAISEIQGSRQYF. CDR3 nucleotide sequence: TGTGCCATCAGTGAGATACAGGGTTCTCGGCAGTACTTC.

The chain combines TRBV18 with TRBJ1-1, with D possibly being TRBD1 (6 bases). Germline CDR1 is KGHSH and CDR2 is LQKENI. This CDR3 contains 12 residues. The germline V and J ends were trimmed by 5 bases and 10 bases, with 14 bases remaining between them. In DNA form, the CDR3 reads TGTGCCAGCTCAACCCAGGGGAACGGAGCTTTCTTT. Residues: CASSTQGNGAFF.

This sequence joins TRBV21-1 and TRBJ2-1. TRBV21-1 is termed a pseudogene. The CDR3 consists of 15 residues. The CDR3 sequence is CASSKDQSSYNEQFF. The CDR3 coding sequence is TGTGCCAGCAGCAAAGACCAGAGCTCCTACAATGAGCAGTTCTTC.

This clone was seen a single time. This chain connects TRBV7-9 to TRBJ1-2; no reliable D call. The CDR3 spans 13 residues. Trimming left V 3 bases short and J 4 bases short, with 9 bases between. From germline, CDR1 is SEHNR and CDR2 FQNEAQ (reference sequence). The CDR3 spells CASSLVDTYGYTF. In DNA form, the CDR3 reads TGTGCCAGCAGCTTGGTCGACACCTATGGCTACACCTTC.

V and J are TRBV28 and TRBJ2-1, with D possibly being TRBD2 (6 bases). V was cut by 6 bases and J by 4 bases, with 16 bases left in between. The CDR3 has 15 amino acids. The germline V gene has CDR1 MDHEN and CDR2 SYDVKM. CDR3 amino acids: CASSRPGLPYNEQFF. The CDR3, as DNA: TGTGCCAGCAGCCGTCCCGGACTACCTTACAATGAGCAGTTCTTC.

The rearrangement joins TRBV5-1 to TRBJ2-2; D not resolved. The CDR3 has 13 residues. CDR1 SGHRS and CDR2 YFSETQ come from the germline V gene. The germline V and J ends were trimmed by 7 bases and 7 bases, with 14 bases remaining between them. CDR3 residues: CASGPVESGELFF. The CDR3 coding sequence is TGCGCCAGCGGCCCAGTTGAAAGCGGGGAGCTGTTTTTT.

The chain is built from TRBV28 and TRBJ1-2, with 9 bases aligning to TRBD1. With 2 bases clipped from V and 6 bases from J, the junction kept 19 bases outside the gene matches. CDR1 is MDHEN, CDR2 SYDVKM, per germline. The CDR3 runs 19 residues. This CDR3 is CASSLRAGQGTSSRHGYTF. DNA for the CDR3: TGTGCCAGCAGTTTAAGAGCGGGACAGGGAACATCGTCTAGACATGGCTACACCTTC.

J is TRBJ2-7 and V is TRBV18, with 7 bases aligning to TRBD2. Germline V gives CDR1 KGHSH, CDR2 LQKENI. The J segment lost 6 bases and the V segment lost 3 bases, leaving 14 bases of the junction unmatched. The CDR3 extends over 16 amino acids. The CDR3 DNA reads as TGTGCCAGCTCACCTCCGACGGGAGGACTACCGCCCGAGCAGTACTTC. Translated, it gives CASSPPTGGLPPEQYF.

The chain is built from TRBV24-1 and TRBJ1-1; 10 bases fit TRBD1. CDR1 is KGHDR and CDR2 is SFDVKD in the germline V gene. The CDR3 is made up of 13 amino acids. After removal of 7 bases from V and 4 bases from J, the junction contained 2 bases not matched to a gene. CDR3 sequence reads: CATRRTGGTEAFF. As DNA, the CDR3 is TGTGCCACCAGAAGGACAGGGGGCACTGAAGCTTTCTTT.

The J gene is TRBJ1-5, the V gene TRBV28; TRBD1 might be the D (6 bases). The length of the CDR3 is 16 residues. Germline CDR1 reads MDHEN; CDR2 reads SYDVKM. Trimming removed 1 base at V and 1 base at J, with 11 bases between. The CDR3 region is CASSLSGGPSNQPQHF. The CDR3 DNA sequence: TGTGCCAGCAGTTTATCTGGGGGCCCGAGCAATCAGCCCCAGCATTTT.

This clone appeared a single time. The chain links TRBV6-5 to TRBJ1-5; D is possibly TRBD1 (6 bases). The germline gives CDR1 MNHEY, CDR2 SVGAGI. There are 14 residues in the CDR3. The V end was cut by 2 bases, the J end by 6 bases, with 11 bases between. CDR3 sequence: CASSYGGAGQPQHF. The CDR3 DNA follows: TGTGCCAGCAGTTACGGGGGGGCGGGTCAGCCCCAGCATTTT.

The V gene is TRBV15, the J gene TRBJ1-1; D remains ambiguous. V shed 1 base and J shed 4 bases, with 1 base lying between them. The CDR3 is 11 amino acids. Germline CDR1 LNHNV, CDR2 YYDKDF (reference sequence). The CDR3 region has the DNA TGTGCCACCAGCAGAGGCACTGAAGCTTTCTTT. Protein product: CATSRGTEAFF.

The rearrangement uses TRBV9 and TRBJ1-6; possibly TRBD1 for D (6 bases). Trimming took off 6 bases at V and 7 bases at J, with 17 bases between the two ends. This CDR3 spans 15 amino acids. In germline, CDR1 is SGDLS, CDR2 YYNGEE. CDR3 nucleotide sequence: TGTGCCAGCACCGCTACCACAGGGAGAAATTCACCCCTCCACTTT. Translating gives CASTATTGRNSPLHF.

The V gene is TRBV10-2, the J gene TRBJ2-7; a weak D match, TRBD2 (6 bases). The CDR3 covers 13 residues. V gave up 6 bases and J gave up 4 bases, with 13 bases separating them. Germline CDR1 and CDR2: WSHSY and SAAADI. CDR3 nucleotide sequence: TGCGCCAGCAGCCCGGGACTCGGATACGAGCAGTACTTC. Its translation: CASSPGLGYEQYF.

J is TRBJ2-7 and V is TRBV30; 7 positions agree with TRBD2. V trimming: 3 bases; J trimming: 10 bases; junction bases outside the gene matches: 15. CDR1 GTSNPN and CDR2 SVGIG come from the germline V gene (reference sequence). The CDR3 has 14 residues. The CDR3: CAWSDARGTIRQYF. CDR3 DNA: TGTGCCTGGAGCGATGCTCGGGGGACTATAAGACAGTACTTC.

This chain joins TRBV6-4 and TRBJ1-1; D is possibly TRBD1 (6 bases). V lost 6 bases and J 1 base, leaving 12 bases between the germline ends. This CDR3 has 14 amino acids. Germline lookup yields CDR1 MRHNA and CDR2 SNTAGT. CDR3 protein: CASRPPGQNTEAFF. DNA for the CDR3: TGTGCCAGCAGACCCCCGGGACAGAACACTGAAGCTTTCTTT.

CDR3 nucleotide sequence: TGTGCCAGTAGTCCCCGGGACAGTTTCTACGAGCAGTACTTC. This encodes CASSPRDSFYEQYF. This chain links TRBV19 with TRBJ2-7, with 7 nucleotides matching TRBD1. The CDR3 runs to 14 residues. The J segment lost 3 bases and the V segment lost 5 bases, leaving 7 bases of the junction unmatched. The V gene's germline CDR1 is LNHDA and CDR2 SQIVND (reference sequence).

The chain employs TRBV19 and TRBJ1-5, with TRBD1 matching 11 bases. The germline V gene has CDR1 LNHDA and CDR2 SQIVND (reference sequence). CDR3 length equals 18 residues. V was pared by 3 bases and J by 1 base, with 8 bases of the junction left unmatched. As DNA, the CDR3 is TGTGCCAGTAGTATGGGGACAGGGGGTGTAGGGAGCAATCAGCCCCAGCATTTT. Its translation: CASSMGTGGVGSNQPQHF.

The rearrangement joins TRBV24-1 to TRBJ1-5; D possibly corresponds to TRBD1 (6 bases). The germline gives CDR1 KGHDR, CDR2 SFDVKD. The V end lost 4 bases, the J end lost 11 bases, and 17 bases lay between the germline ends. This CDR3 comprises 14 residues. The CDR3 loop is CATSDWTEEEAQHF. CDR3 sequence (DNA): TGTGCCACCAGTGACTGGACAGAGGAGGAAGCCCAGCATTTT.

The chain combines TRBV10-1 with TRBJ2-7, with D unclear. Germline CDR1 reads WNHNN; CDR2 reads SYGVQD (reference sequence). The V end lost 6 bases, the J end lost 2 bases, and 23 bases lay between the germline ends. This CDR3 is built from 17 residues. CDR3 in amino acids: CASSRGRSDGSPYEQYF. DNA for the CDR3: TGCGCCAGCAGCCGAGGCCGCTCGGACGGAAGTCCCTACGAGCAGTACTTC.